This entry lists 22 T cell receptor beta chains sequenced from one sample in a study of T cells after yellow fever vaccination. TCRdb processed the 5' RACE reads anew with MiXCR; each CDR3 protein has one entry. The repertoire consists of nearly 550,000 distinct CDR3 sequences, with around 21% occurring once and the leading ten covering around an eighth. The source material was PBMCs, sampled 15 days after the yellow fever booster vaccination. These receptors all stem from a man aged 30 to 39 who received the YFV17D yellow fever vaccine.

Only a few counts were recorded for this clonotype. The chain combines TRBV29-1 with TRBJ2-7; D remains unclear. The CDR3 runs to 12 residues. V was pared by 4 bases and J by 2 bases, with 9 bases between. Germline V lookup: CDR1 SQVTM, CDR2 ANQGSEA. CDR3 protein: CSVGYTPYEQYF. CDR3 bases: TGCAGCGTTGGGTACACCCCCTACGAGCAGTACTTC.

The J gene is TRBJ2-1, the V gene TRBV20-1; 7 nucleotides agree with TRBD1. The CDR3 contains 14 residues. CDR1 DFQATT and CDR2 SNEGSKA come from the germline V gene (reference sequence). The junction had 13 bases not matched to a gene; V was cut back by 5 bases and J by 9 bases. CDR3 in DNA: TGCAGTGCTCCGTGGGCAGGGGGAACCGGTGAGCAGTTCTTC. Amino acid sequence: CSAPWAGGTGEQFF.

V gene TRBV13 combines with J gene TRBJ2-2; perhaps TRBD1 as D (7 bases). Deletions cut 2 bases from V and 1 base from J, with 17 bases between. Germline V CDR1 and CDR2: PRHDT, FYEKMQ (reference sequence). This CDR3 region has 18 residues. The CDR3 sequence is CASSLRVPQGGNTGELFF. DNA for the CDR3: TGTGCCAGCAGCTTAAGGGTTCCGCAGGGGGGGAACACCGGGGAGCTGTTTTTT.

The rearrangement uses TRBV6-1 and TRBJ2-7, with 7 nucleotides matching TRBD1. In germline, CDR1 is MNHNS, CDR2 SASEGT. There are 13 residues in the CDR3. V lost 10 bases to trimming and J lost 4 bases; unmatched junction nucleotides: 10. CDR3 sequence reads: CATKQGGSYEQYF. As DNA, the CDR3 is TGTGCCACCAAGCAAGGGGGCTCTTACGAGCAGTACTTC.

The chain couples TRBV15 to TRBJ2-3, with D hard to call. Germline V gene sequence: CDR1 LNHNV, CDR2 YYDKDF (reference sequence). Trimming cost V 5 bases and J 2 bases, with 14 bases left between them. The CDR3 runs 15 residues. CDR3: CATSDRRPDTDTQYF. Here the CDR3 DNA reads TGTGCCACCAGCGACCGGCGACCTGACACAGATACGCAGTATTTT.

This CDR3 is CSVESTKETQYF. CDR3 nucleotide sequence: TGCAGCGTTGAATCTACTAAAGAGACCCAGTACTTC. The V gene is TRBV29-1, the J gene TRBJ2-5; D remains ambiguous. The germline V and J ends were trimmed by 2 bases and 3 bases, with 7 bases remaining between them. The CDR3 has 12 residues. Germline V lookup: CDR1 SQVTM, CDR2 ANQGSEA.

This clonotype was picked up a small number of times. The V gene is TRBV7-8, the J gene TRBJ2-1, with D possibly being TRBD2 (6 bases). Germline CDR1 is SGHVS and CDR2 is FQNEAQ. This CDR3 contains 14 residues. CDR3 in DNA: TGTTCTTCAGGAGGGCCAAGGTCCTACAATGAGCAGTTCTTC. It translates to CSSGGPRSYNEQFF.

This clonotype was seen more than once but under ten times. This chain joins TRBV27 and TRBJ2-2; TRBD2 matches at 8 bases. The V gene end was trimmed by 4 bases and the J gene end by 0 bases; junction bases not matched to a gene: 4. The CDR3 covers 16 residues. Germline V gene sequence: CDR1 MNHEY, CDR2 SMNVEV (reference sequence). The CDR3 coding sequence is TGTGCCAGCAGTTGGACTAGCTTCGCGAACACCGGGGAGCTGTTTTTT. Its protein product is CASSWTSFANTGELFF.

This clonotype occurred a few times. V is TRBV20-1 and J is TRBJ2-4; a weak D match, TRBD2 (6 bases). V was pared by 8 bases and J by 0 bases, with 14 bases between. Per the germline V gene, CDR1 is DFQATT and CDR2 is SNEGSKA (reference sequence). This CDR3 has 14 residues. The DNA of the CDR3 is TGCAGTACAACTCGGGAGCTAGCCAAAAACATTCAGTACTTC. Protein: CSTTRELAKNIQYF.

The sample holds a few counts of this clonotype. This chain uses TRBV20-1 with TRBJ2-3; a weak D match, TRBD1 (6 bases). V was pared by 5 bases and J by 1 base, with 13 bases between. The CDR3 consists of 14 residues. Germline-derived CDR1 and CDR2 are DFQATT and SNEGSKA (reference sequence). CDR3 sequence (DNA): TGCAGTGCTCAGACAGGATACGGCACAGATACGCAGTATTTT. It translates to CSAQTGYGTDTQYF.

The chain links TRBV6-1 to TRBJ2-1, with 9 bases aligning to TRBD1. With V trimmed by 6 bases and J by 8 bases, 8 bases remained unmatched. The CDR3 loop spans 14 amino acids. The germline V gene has CDR1 MNHNS and CDR2 SASEGT. CDR3 in amino acids: CASRGNRGRDEQFF. The CDR3 DNA reads as TGTGCCAGCAGGGGTAACAGGGGGCGGGATGAGCAGTTCTTC.

CDR3 residues: CASSPTGGEVKLFF. The CDR3 DNA reads as TGTGCCAGCAGCCCCACAGGGGGCGAGGTGAAACTGTTTTTT. The chain recombines TRBV7-2 with TRBJ1-4; 9 nucleotides align to TRBD1. This CDR3 has 14 amino acids. Losses at the gene ends were 5 bases for V and 11 bases for J; bases not matched to a gene: 9. Germline loops: CDR1 SGHTA, CDR2 FQGNSA. Full variable domain (remainder filled in from reference TRBV7-2 and TRBJ1-4): GAGVSQSPSNKVTEKGKDVELRCDPISGHTALYWYRQSLGQGLEFLIYFQGNSAPDKSGLPSDRFSAERTGGSVSTLTIQRTQQEDSAVYLCASSPTGGEVKLFFGSGTQLSVL.

The sample holds a few counts of this clonotype. The rearrangement uses TRBV27 and TRBJ1-6, with 7 positions matching TRBD1. Germline V lookup: CDR1 MNHEY, CDR2 SMNVEV (reference sequence). The CDR3 is 14 residues long. The J segment lost 8 bases and the V segment lost 6 bases, leaving 7 bases of the junction unmatched. The CDR3 protein is CASRREGAYSPLHF. The CDR3 bases are TGTGCCAGCAGGAGGGAGGGGGCGTATTCACCCCTCCACTTT.

The rearrangement links TRBV6-2 or TRBV6-3 to TRBJ2-5; no definite D call. CDR1 and CDR2 (germline): MNHEY, SVGEGT. The V gene lost 0 bases and the J gene lost 5 bases, with 10 bases spanning the gap. The CDR3 is 14 residues long. In nucleotides, the CDR3 is TGTGCCAGCAGTTACTCAGGGATGGGCGAGACCCAGTACTTC. Translated, it gives CASSYSGMGETQYF.

The chain joins TRBV19 to TRBJ1-2; D is ambiguous. This CDR3 spans 15 amino acids. Trimming left V 3 bases short and J 4 bases short, with 15 bases between. The germline V gene has CDR1 LNHDA and CDR2 SQIVND (reference sequence). CDR3 sequence (DNA): TGTGCCAGTAGTATCGAACAGCCCACTATCTATGGCTACACCTTC. It translates to CASSIEQPTIYGYTF.

This clonotype turned up a few times. The V call is TRBV16, the J call TRBJ2-7; D possibly corresponds to TRBD2 (7 bases). V gave up 4 bases and J gave up 6 bases, with 13 bases separating them. Germline CDR1 is KGHSY and CDR2 is FQNENV. The CDR3 totals 13 residues. The CDR3 spells CASSPLGGGEQYF. The CDR3 nucleotides are TGTGCCAGCAGCCCCCTGGGAGGGGGCGAGCAGTACTTC.

The chain couples TRBV7-2 to TRBJ2-5; D might be TRBD2 (6 bases). Trimming took 5 bases from V and 4 from J, leaving 14 bases between them. Germline CDR1 reads SGHTA; CDR2 reads FQGNSA. CDR3 length equals 14 residues. For the CDR3, the DNA is TGTGCCAGCAGCGCCGTTTGGGGAGGAGAGACCCAGTACTTC. Residues: CASSAVWGGETQYF.

V and J are TRBV19 and TRBJ2-1, with 7 bases aligning to TRBD2. With 5 bases clipped from V and 3 bases from J, the junction kept 4 bases outside the gene matches. Germline V gene lookup returns CDR1 LNHDA and CDR2 SQIVND (reference sequence). The CDR3 covers 14 residues. CDR3 amino acids: CASSERDRYNEQFF. The CDR3 DNA reads TGTGCCAGTAGTGAGCGGGACCGCTACAATGAGCAGTTCTTC.

This clonotype was recorded once. This chain connects TRBV10-1 to TRBJ2-2, with D uncertain. V lost 7 bases, J lost 8 bases, and 14 bases lay in between. CDR3 length: 13 amino acids. From germline, CDR1 is WNHNN and CDR2 SYGVQD (reference sequence). CDR3 sequence reads: CASNGANGGELFF. The CDR3 nucleotides read TGCGCCAGCAATGGCGCTAACGGAGGGGAGCTGTTTTTT.

This clonotype was counted between two and nine times. The chain carries TRBV27 and TRBJ1-1; no definite D call. The CDR3 length is 13 residues. The germline gives CDR1 MNHEY, CDR2 SMNVEV (reference sequence). V shed 3 bases and J shed 5 bases, with 10 bases lying between them. In DNA, the CDR3 is TGTGCCAGCAGTTTTATAGGAGGTACTGAAGCTTTCTTT. Translation: CASSFIGGTEAFF.

V and J are TRBV4-2 and TRBJ2-5; a possible D gene is TRBD1 (6 bases). Germline values: CDR1 LGHNA, CDR2 YNFKEQ. V gave up 1 base and J gave up 3 bases, with 9 bases separating them. The CDR3 runs 14 residues. CDR3 amino acids: CASSQGPGEETQYF. For the CDR3, the DNA is TGTGCCAGCAGCCAAGGCCCAGGGGAAGAGACCCAGTACTTC.

Here the CDR3 DNA reads TGTGCCAGCAGTTTTGAGGGAAACTACGAGCAGTACTTC. Translated: CASSFEGNYEQYF. The chain combines TRBV12-3 or TRBV12-4 with TRBJ2-7; D might be TRBD2 (5 bases). This CDR3 is built from 13 residues. V gave up 3 bases and J gave up 3 bases, with 9 bases separating them.